Listed below are T cell receptor beta chains from one sample, sequenced in a study of radiation and T cells in renal cell carcinoma. The protocol was immunoSEQ multiplex PCR, while the TCRdb copy is restricted to in-frame clones and leaves out a portion. Found here are approximately 23,000 clones, approximately 84% of them singletons; the top ten hold roughly 31%. The sequences come from blood, collected from a patient whose treatment included radiotherapy and nephrectomy. These TCRs come from a man aged 55 to 69 with renal cell carcinoma. Each CDR3 is given with its conserved first and last residue. The order of the fields is D gene, J gene, clone size, V gene, CDR3 protein, CDR3 DNA. D genes are given only for firm matches. Clone size is stated in some rows and not others, as once, few, many or a class when expanded.

TRBD1,TRBJ2-2,.,TRBV7-9,CASSPTYGQGQNTGELFF,TGTGCCAGCAGCCCTACTTACGGACAGGGTCAGAACACCGGGGAGCTGTTTTTT
.,TRBJ1-4,.,TRBV12-5,CASGLGGRGEKLFF,TGTGCTAGTGGTTTAGGGGGACGCGGTGAAAAACTGTTTTTT
.,TRBJ2-3,.,TRBV14,CASSQVATDTQYF,TGTGCCAGCAGCCAAGTTGCAACAGATACGCAGTATTTT
.,TRBJ2-3,.,TRBV19,CASSLWEADTQYF,TGTGCCAGTAGTCTTTGGGAAGCAGATACGCAGTATTTT
.,TRBJ1-2,.,TRBV5-6,CASSFRGLAAANYGYTF,TGTGCCAGCAGCTTTCGGGGTTTGGCCGCTGCTAACTATGGCTACACCTTC
.,TRBJ2-5,.,TRBV4-1,CASSQDWEETQYF,TGCGCCAGCAGCCAAGATTGGGAAGAGACCCAGTACTTC
.,TRBJ2-2,.,TRBV6-1,CASSELGVGTGELFF,TGTGCCAGCAGTGAACTGGGGGTGGGCACCGGGGAGCTGTTTTTT
TRBD1,TRBJ2-7,.,TRBV25-1,CASSDDRGSYEQYF,TGTGCCAGCAGTGATGACAGGGGGTCCTACGAGCAGTACTTC
.,TRBJ1-1,.,TRBV20-1,CSASLKREAFF,TGCAGTGCTAGCCTCAAGCGGGAAGCTTTCTTT
.,TRBJ1-5,.,TRBV6-5,CASSSRQFQPQHF,TGTGCCAGCAGTTCGCGACAATTTCAGCCCCAGCATTTT
.,TRBJ2-7,.,TRBV5-4,CASRVDFLSYEQYF,TGTGCCAGCAGGGTGGACTTCCTCTCCTACGAGCAGTACTTC
TRBD2,TRBJ2-3,few,TRBV7-2,CASSLVFLAGADTQYF,TGTGCCAGCAGCTTAGTTTTCCTAGCGGGGGCAGATACGCAGTATTTT
.,TRBJ1-4,.,TRBV6-6,CASSRLGTEKLFF,TGTGCCAGCAGCCGACTGGGAACCGAAAAACTGTTTTTT
.,TRBJ2-1,.,TRBV5-4,CASSLGGAASYNEQFF,TGTGCCAGCAGCTTGGGAGGGGCCGCCTCCTACAATGAGCAGTTCTTC
TRBD2,TRBJ2-2,.,TRBV13,CASSSTPGLALAVGELFF,TGTGCCAGCAGTTCTACTCCCGGACTAGCATTGGCGGTCGGGGAGCTGTTTTTT
.,TRBJ2-7,.,TRBV19,CASSINRGASYEQYF,TGTGCCAGTAGTATTAACCGGGGGGCTTCCTACGAGCAGTACTTC
.,TRBJ2-5,once,TRBV6-1,CASTRNRGGETQYF,TGTGCCAGCACTAGAAACAGGGGAGGCGAGACCCAGTACTTC
.,TRBJ1-1,.,TRBV4-3,CASSTRGGTEAFF,TGCGCCAGCAGCACCAGGGGTGGCACTGAAGCTTTCTTT